These 18 T cell receptor beta chains came from one sample sequenced in a study of T cells in Graves' hyperthyroidism and ophthalmopathy. RNA transcripts were the template for amplifying TCR beta CDR3 regions. First-round RT-PCR of the TCR CDR3 relied on the HTBI primer set. From the multiplex PCR reads, TCRdb called clonotypes with MiXCR, one entry per CDR3 protein. The table has over 350,000 distinct CDR3 sequences, over 12% seen once. Sequencing input: blood. The receptors were sampled from a man aged 18-30 years with Graves' ophthalmopathy.

This rearrangement joins TRBV3-1 to TRBJ2-5; 9 bases line up with TRBD2. The CDR3 is 17 residues long. CDR1 LGHDT and CDR2 YNNKEL come from the germline V gene (reference sequence). After removal of 3 bases from V and 0 bases from J, the junction contained 8 bases not matched to a gene. The CDR3 nucleotides read TGTGCCAGCAGCCACACTACTAGCGGGCGGTACCAAGAGACCCAGTACTTC. This encodes CASSHTTSGRYQETQYF.

This clonotype was seen many times. The chain carries TRBV5-1 and TRBJ1-1; no definite D call. The CDR3 is made up of 16 amino acids. Germline CDR1 and CDR2: SGHRS and YFSETQ. V lost 3 bases, J lost 0 bases, and 15 bases lay in between. DNA of the CDR3: TGCGCCAGCAGCTCAGTCATGGGAGCTATGAACACTGAAGCTTTCTTT. Translating it yields CASSSVMGAMNTEAFF.

This clonotype was recorded many times. V is TRBV18 and J is TRBJ1-1; unclear D gene. The CDR3 runs to 15 residues. Germline V gene sequence: CDR1 KGHSH, CDR2 LQKENI. The germline V and J ends were trimmed by 3 bases and 4 bases, with 15 bases remaining between them. Here the CDR3 reads CASSPGVESGTEAFF. The CDR3 bases are TGTGCCAGCTCACCTGGGGTGGAGTCTGGCACTGAAGCTTTCTTT.

At least ten counts were recorded for this clonotype. The chain is built from TRBV3-1 and TRBJ1-5; no clear D gene. CDR3 size: 15 residues. Deletions cut 1 base from V and 4 bases from J, with 11 bases between. Germline V gene sequence: CDR1 LGHDT, CDR2 YNNKEL (reference sequence). CDR3 DNA sequence: TGTGCCAGCAGCCAAGGGCAGGTCGGTAATCAGCCCCAGCATTTT. Translated: CASSQGQVGNQPQHF.

The sample holds a few counts of this clonotype. The chain combines TRBV5-8 with TRBJ1-5; TRBD1 matches 9 bases. CDR1 is SGHTS and CDR2 is YDEGEE in the germline V gene. The CDR3 runs to 17 residues. With V trimmed by 0 bases and J by 2 bases, 6 bases remained unmatched. The CDR3, as DNA: TGTGCCAGCAGCTTGGAAGCTTGGACAGGGGGCAATCAGCCCCAGCATTTT. It encodes CASSLEAWTGGNQPQHF.

This clonotype was observed once. The chain has TRBV18 and TRBJ2-3; possibly TRBD2 for D (5 bases). Trimming removed 0 bases from V and 2 bases from J, with 18 bases in between. CDR3 length: 18 residues. Germline-derived CDR1 and CDR2 are KGHSH and LQKENI. The CDR3 nucleotides are TGTGCCAGCTCACCACCGACTCTGAGAGGGCCCCACACAGATACGCAGTATTTT. Amino acid sequence: CASSPPTLRGPHTDTQYF.

As to this clonotype: A much larger clone lies one base from this, so it may be a read error. This chain joins TRBV7-2 and TRBJ2-7, with a weak D call TRBD2 (5 bases). The CDR3 is 13 residues long. The V end lost 4 bases, the J end lost 7 bases, and 14 bases lay between the germline ends. Germline CDR1 and CDR2: SGHTA and FQGNSA. CDR3 DNA: TGTGCCAGCAGCTCATCCGGAGGACGAGAGCAGTACTTC. It is translated as CASSSSGGREQYF.

This clonotype was observed many times. The chain uses TRBV6-1 and TRBJ2-2; D is unresolved. The CDR3 runs to 14 residues. Trimming pared 3 bases from V and 3 bases from J, leaving 8 bases between. Germline values: CDR1 MNHNS, CDR2 SASEGT. CDR3 bases: TGTGCCAGCAGTGACGGCGCGGACACCGGGGAGCTGTTTTTT. This translates into CASSDGADTGELFF.

In regard to this clonotype: A much larger clone sits a single nucleotide away, making a read error possible. The CDR3 region is CASSSLTDQPQHF. CDR3 bases: TGTGCCAGCAGTTCGCTAACAGACCAGCCCCAGCATTTT. The chain couples TRBV12-3 or TRBV12-4 to TRBJ1-5; the D is unclear. Trimming shortened V by 4 bases and J by 7 bases, and 11 bases separated the two germline ends. This CDR3 is built from 13 residues.

The gene calls are TRBV7-9 and TRBJ1-3; D is possibly TRBD1 (5 bases). The CDR3 has 15 residues. CDR1 SEHNR and CDR2 FQNEAQ come from the germline V gene (reference sequence). V was clipped by 7 bases and J by 4 bases, with 17 bases between them. The CDR3 sequence is CASKGRQGDGNTIYF. The CDR3 DNA sequence: TGTGCCAGCAAAGGTCGGCAGGGCGACGGAAACACCATATATTTT.

This clonotype appeared many times. The chain links TRBV11-2 to TRBJ1-1; D gene uncertain. CDR1 SGHAT and CDR2 FQNNGV come from the germline V gene. V was cut by 5 bases and J by 6 bases, with 7 bases left in between. The CDR3 contains 11 residues. Written as DNA, the CDR3 is TGTGCCAGCAGCCAGAGATCTGAAGCTTTCTTT. This codes for CASSQRSEAFF.

This clonotype has a count of ten or more. The chain is built from TRBV24-1 and TRBJ2-1; 7 bases line up with TRBD1. CDR1 is KGHDR and CDR2 is SFDVKD in the germline V gene. With 3 bases clipped from V and 1 base from J, the junction kept 8 bases outside the gene matches. CDR3 length: 17 amino acids. Here the CDR3 reads CATSDPPDRSSYNEQFF. The CDR3 DNA reads TGTGCCACCAGTGATCCACCGGACAGGTCTTCCTACAATGAGCAGTTCTTC.

In this sample, this clonotype turned up many times. The V call is TRBV28, the J call TRBJ2-5; D gene uncertain. The CDR3 contains 14 residues. Trimming cost V 8 bases and J 2 bases, with 15 bases left between them. Germline V gene lookup returns CDR1 MDHEN and CDR2 SYDVKM. DNA for the CDR3: TGTGCCAGCGGCCCGAGCAGTGTGCAAGAGACCCAGTACTTC. This codes for CASGPSSVQETQYF.

This clonotype was observed many times. The chain couples TRBV5-1 to TRBJ2-2; perhaps TRBD2 as D (6 bases). The germline V gene encodes CDR1 SGHRS and CDR2 YFSETQ. Trimming left V 0 bases short and J 4 bases short, with 13 bases between. This CDR3 comprises 16 residues. The chain's CDR3 is CASSLVIGSGTGELFF. The CDR3 DNA follows: TGCGCCAGCAGCTTGGTAATCGGGAGTGGCACCGGGGAGCTGTTTTTT.

This clonotype was seen repeatedly, ten times or more. This chain links TRBV7-9 with TRBJ2-1; D is ambiguous. Looked up from germline, CDR1 is SEHNR and CDR2 is FQNEAQ (reference sequence). Trimming stripped 5 bases from V and 10 bases from J, with 18 bases between. CDR3 length: 14 residues. CDR3 region: CASSATGGDSEQFF. Here the CDR3 DNA reads TGTGCCAGCAGCGCCACTGGTGGTGATTCCGAGCAGTTCTTC.

This clonotype was counted ten times or more. V gene TRBV12-5 combines with J gene TRBJ2-5, with D possibly being TRBD2 (6 bases). The germline V gene encodes CDR1 LGHNT and CDR2 FRNRAP. V gave up 2 bases and J gave up 5 bases, with 21 bases separating them. CDR3 size: 17 residues. CDR3 region: CASGLLPSRGEWETQYF. DNA of the CDR3: TGTGCTAGTGGTTTGTTACCCTCCCGCGGGGAATGGGAGACCCAGTACTTC.

The chain uses TRBV12-3 or TRBV12-4 and TRBJ2-1; TRBD1 is a possible D gene (6 bases). The CDR3 spans 14 residues. The V gene lost 6 bases and the J gene lost 8 bases, with 17 bases spanning the gap. DNA of the CDR3: TGTGCCAGCAGCCCGGGCCAAGGGGGTTATGAGCAGTTCTTC. Amino acids: CASSPGQGGYEQFF.

The chain has TRBV19 and TRBJ1-6, with 7 positions matching TRBD1. Germline V gene data show CDR1 as LNHDA and CDR2 as SQIVND (reference sequence). Trimming cost V 5 bases and J 9 bases; bases outside gene matches: 10. The CDR3 is made up of 15 amino acids. The CDR3, as DNA: TGTGCCAGTAGTGACCTGGACAGGACACCTTCACCCCTCCACTTT. The encoded protein is CASSDLDRTPSPLHF. Full variable domain (missing parts from reference TRBV19 and TRBJ1-6): DGGITQSPKYLFRKEGQNVTLSCEQNLNHDAMYWYRQDPGQGLRLIYYSQIVNDFQKGDIAEGYSVSREKKESFPLTVTSAQKNPTAFYLCASSDLDRTPSPLHFGNGTRLTVT.